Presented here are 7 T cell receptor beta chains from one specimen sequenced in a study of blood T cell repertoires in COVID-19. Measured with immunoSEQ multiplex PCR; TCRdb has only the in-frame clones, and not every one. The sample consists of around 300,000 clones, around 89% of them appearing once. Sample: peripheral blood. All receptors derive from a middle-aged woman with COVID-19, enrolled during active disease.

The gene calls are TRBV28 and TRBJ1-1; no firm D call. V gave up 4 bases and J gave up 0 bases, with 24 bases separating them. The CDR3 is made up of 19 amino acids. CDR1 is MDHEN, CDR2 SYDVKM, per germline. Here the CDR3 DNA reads TGTGCCAGCAGTTATCCCGGGATCGCTTCCGGTTACATGAACACTGAAGCTTTCTTT. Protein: CASSYPGIASGYMNTEAFF.

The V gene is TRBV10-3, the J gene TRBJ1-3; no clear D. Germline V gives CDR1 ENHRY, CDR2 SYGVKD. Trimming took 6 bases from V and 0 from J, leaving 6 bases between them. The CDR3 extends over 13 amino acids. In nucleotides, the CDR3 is TGTGCCATCAGAACTATCTCTGGAAACACCATATATTTT. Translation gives CAIRTISGNTIYF.

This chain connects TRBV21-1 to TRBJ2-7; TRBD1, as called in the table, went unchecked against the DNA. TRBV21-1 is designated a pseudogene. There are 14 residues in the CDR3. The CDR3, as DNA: TGTGCCAGCACCCCACAGAGTACGGACTACGAGCAGTACTTC. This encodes CASTPQSTDYEQYF.

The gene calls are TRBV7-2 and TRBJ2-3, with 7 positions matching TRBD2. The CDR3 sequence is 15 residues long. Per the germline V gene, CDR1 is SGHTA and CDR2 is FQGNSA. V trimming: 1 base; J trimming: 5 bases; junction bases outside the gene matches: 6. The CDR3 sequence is CASSLEGWGGDTQYF. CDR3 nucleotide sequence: TGTGCCAGCAGCTTAGAGGGCTGGGGGGGAGATACGCAGTATTTT.

The chain's CDR3 is CASMQTGTSVYNEQFF. CDR3 in DNA: TGCGCCAGCATGCAAACCGGGACTAGCGTCTACAATGAGCAGTTCTTC. This chain joins TRBV5-1 and TRBJ2-1; 10 bases are shared with TRBD2. The CDR3 length is 16 residues. Germline CDR1 reads SGHRS; CDR2 reads YFSETQ. Losses at the gene ends were 6 bases for V and 3 bases for J; bases not matched to a gene: 9.

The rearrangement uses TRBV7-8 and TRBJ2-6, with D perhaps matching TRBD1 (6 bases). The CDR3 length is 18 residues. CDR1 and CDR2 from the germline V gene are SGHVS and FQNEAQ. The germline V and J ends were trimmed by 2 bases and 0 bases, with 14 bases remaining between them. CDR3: CASSLRQDYSSGANVLTF. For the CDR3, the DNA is TGTGCCAGCAGCTTAAGACAGGATTATAGCTCTGGGGCCAACGTCCTGACTTTC.

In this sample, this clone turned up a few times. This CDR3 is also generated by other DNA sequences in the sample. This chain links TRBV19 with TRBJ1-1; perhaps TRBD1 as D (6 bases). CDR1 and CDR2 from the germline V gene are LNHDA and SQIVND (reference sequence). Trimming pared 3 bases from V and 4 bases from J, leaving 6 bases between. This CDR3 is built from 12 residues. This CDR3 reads CASSIRGTEAFF. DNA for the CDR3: TGTGCCAGTAGTATCAGGGGCACTGAAGCTTTCTTT.